The 10 T cell receptor beta chains below come from one sample, sequenced in a study of T cell responses to AZD1222 COVID-19 vaccine (dated by TCRdb to about 2021). The sample's time point label, decoded: baseline before first vaccination. The treatment or condition label corresponds to: meningococcal conjugate vaccine given as trial control. The library came from the immunoSEQ multiplex PCR assay. The source is immuneACCESS, and TCRdb retained only in-frame sequences with V and J called. Part of the clones is not carried over; for the studies checked, unresolved V genes explain less than half of this, and the remainder is unexplained. This sample holds some 150,000 clones; about 91% were observed only once. The ten top clones hold approximately 3.1% of the sample. Sequences were derived from peripheral blood, sampled on day 0 of MenACWY control vaccination. The receptors were gathered from an adult in good health.

The gene calls are TRBV7-3 and TRBJ2-1; perhaps TRBD1 as D (6 bases). This CDR3 contains 11 residues. V lost 6 bases and J lost 9, with 9 bases in between. CDR1 is SGHTA and CDR2 is FQGTGA in the germline V gene. In nucleotides, the CDR3 is TGTGCCAGCAGTTCAGGGGTTGAGCAGTTCTTC. This gives the protein CASSSGVEQFF.

This clone was counted between two and nine times. The V call is TRBV27, the J call TRBJ1-4, with 8 bases fitting TRBD1. The ends lost 6 bases at V and 11 bases at J; junction bases unmatched: 11. The CDR3 is 14 amino acids. CDR1 is MNHEY, CDR2 SMNVEV, per germline (reference sequence). The CDR3 coding sequence is TGTGCCAGCAGGTCCCCAGGACAGGGTTCCAAACTGTTTTTT. It specifies CASRSPGQGSKLFF. Full variable domain (rest looked up from reference TRBV27 and TRBJ1-4): EAQVTQNPRYLITVTGKKLTVTCSQNMNHEYMSWYRQDPGLGLRQIYYSMNVEVTDKGDVPEGYKVSRKEKRNFPLILESPSPNQTSLYFCASRSPGQGSKLFFGSGTQLSVL.

This chain connects TRBV7-2 to TRBJ2-1; D remains unclear. V gave up 6 bases and J gave up 5 bases, with 11 bases separating them. Germline CDR1 is SGHTA and CDR2 is FQGNSA. This CDR3 has 13 amino acids. The CDR3 loop reads CASSRLGNNEQFF. The CDR3 nucleotides read TGTGCCAGCAGTAGACTCGGAAACAATGAGCAGTTCTTC.

The chain employs TRBV4-3 and TRBJ1-6, with D tentatively TRBD1 (6 bases). Germline V lookup: CDR1 LGHNA, CDR2 YSLEER. There are 15 residues in the CDR3. V lost 0 bases, J lost 5 bases, and 8 bases lay in between. Written as DNA, the CDR3 is TGCGCCAGCAGCCAAGAGGACAGCGATAATTCACCCCTCCACTTT. Translating it yields CASSQEDSDNSPLHF.

The chain is built from TRBV5-1 and TRBJ2-2; 8 bases agree with TRBD2. V gave up 4 bases and J gave up 5 bases; unmatched junction bases: 7. CDR1 is SGHRS, CDR2 YFSETQ, per germline. This CDR3 contains 15 residues. The CDR3 nucleotides are TGCGCCAGCAGCGTTGCGGGAGGTGGAACCGGGGAGCTGTTTTTT. Amino acid sequence: CASSVAGGGTGELFF.

This clone was observed a handful of times. The chain recombines TRBV3-1 (or the pseudogene TRBV3-2) with TRBJ2-5, with 10 bases fitting TRBD2. Germline assignment: CDR1 LGHDT and CDR2 YNNKEL (reference sequence). The length of the CDR3 is 13 residues. J was trimmed by 5 bases and V by 5 bases; bases with no gene match: 2. DNA for the CDR3: TGTGCCAGCAGCGGACTAGCGGCCGAGACCCAGTACTTC. Translation: CASSGLAAETQYF.

This chain connects TRBV12-3 or TRBV12-4 to TRBJ2-7; D not certain. The CDR3 is 13 amino acids. V dropped 4 bases and J dropped 0 bases, with 7 bases sitting between them. CDR3 amino acids: CASSYGVSYEQYF. The CDR3 DNA reads TGTGCCAGCAGTTACGGCGTCTCCTACGAGCAGTACTTC.

This clone was found a few times. V is TRBV9 and J is TRBJ2-5; the D gene is possibly TRBD2 (6 bases). There are 15 residues in the CDR3. V gave up 0 bases and J gave up 3 bases, with 12 bases separating them. Germline V lookup: CDR1 SGDLS, CDR2 YYNGEE. CDR3: CASSVAEGREETQYF. In DNA form, the CDR3 reads TGTGCCAGCAGCGTAGCGGAGGGGCGTGAAGAGACCCAGTACTTC.

The chain joins TRBV6-2 or TRBV6-3 to TRBJ2-1; D may be TRBD2 (5 bases). Per germline, CDR1 MNHEY and CDR2 SVGEGT. V dropped 5 bases and J dropped 5 bases, with 13 bases sitting between them. This CDR3 has 14 residues. CDR3 DNA: TGTGCCAGCAGTACCTGGAGAGCGGACAATGAGCAGTTCTTC. Its protein product is CASSTWRADNEQFF.

The J gene is TRBJ1-5, the V gene TRBV7-9; 8 bases map to TRBD1. Germline V gene sequence: CDR1 SEHNR, CDR2 FQNEAQ (reference sequence). The CDR3 length is 17 residues. Trimming at V came to 5 bases and at J to 0 bases, leaving 9 bases not matched to a gene. The CDR3 is CASSQTGGPYSNQPQHF. The CDR3 region has the DNA TGTGCCAGCAGCCAAACAGGGGGACCCTATAGCAATCAGCCCCAGCATTTT.